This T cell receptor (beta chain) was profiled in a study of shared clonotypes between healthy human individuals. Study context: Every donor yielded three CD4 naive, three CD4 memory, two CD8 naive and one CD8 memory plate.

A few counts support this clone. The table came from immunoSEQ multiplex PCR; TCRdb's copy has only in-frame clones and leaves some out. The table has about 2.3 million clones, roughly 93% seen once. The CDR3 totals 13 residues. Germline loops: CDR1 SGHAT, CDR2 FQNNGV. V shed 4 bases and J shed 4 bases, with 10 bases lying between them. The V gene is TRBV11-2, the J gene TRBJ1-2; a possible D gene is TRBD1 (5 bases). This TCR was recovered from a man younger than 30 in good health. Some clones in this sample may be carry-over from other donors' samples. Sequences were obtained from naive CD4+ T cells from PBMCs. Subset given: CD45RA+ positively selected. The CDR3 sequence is CASSWDRSYGYTF. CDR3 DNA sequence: TGTGCCAGCAGCTGGGACCGGTCCTATGGCTACACCTTC. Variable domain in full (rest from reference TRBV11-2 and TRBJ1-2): EAGVAQSPRYKIIEKRQSVAFWCNPISGHATLYWYQQILGQGPKLLIQFQNNGVVDDSQLPKDRFSAERLKGVDSTLKIQPAKLEDSAVYLCASSWDRSYGYTFGSGTRLTVV.